The 6 T cell receptor beta chains given below trace back to one sample, sequenced in a study of cytomegalovirus exposure and HLA in healthy donors. PCR amplification relied on 60 Vbeta primers (plus 13 Jbeta primers). The assay was immunoSEQ multiplex PCR, and TCRdb's table has in-frame clones only and misses some. The table shows tens of thousands of clones, with approximately 84% occurring only once. The sequencing sample was made of PBMCs. These TCRs come from a girl aged 2 to 9 in good health and CMV-seropositive.

This clone was counted only a few times. The rearrangement links TRBV6-1 to TRBJ1-5; D remains ambiguous. Germline V CDR1 and CDR2: MNHNS, SASEGT. This CDR3 contains 15 residues. Trimming stripped 5 bases from V and 0 bases from J, with 11 bases between. CDR3 loop: CASSLGGISNQPQHF. As DNA, the CDR3 is TGTGCCAGCAGTCTTGGAGGGATTAGCAATCAGCCCCAGCATTTT.

V is TRBV6-5 and J is TRBJ1-4; 7 nucleotides agree with TRBD1. CDR3 size: 11 residues. V shed 9 bases, J shed 7 bases, and the junction held 2 bases outside the gene matches. Germline V gene lookup returns CDR1 MNHEY and CDR2 SVGAGI. CDR3 sequence reads: CARTGSEKLFF. The CDR3 DNA is TGTGCCAGGACAGGGAGTGAAAAACTGTTTTTT.

By frequency in the sample, this clone is medium-sized (0.01 to 0.1%). CDR3 sequence (DNA): TGTGCCAGCAGCCCCTGGACAGGGATAAGTGGGACTAATGAAAAACTGTTTTTT. Translating gives CASSPWTGISGTNEKLFF. V is TRBV4-2 and J is TRBJ1-4; 8 positions match TRBD1. CDR3 length: 18 amino acids. Germline CDR1 and CDR2: LGHNA and YNFKEQ. The junction had 12 bases not matched to a gene; V was cut back by 4 bases and J by 2 bases.

The chain uses TRBV2 and TRBJ2-1; maybe TRBD2 (6 bases). V was cut by 1 base and J by 4 bases, with 17 bases left in between. The CDR3 consists of 17 residues. Germline V gives CDR1 SNHLY, CDR2 FYNNEI. The DNA of the CDR3 is TGTGCCAGCAGTGAAGGCGGGACTTATTCTTCGTACAATGAGCAGTTCTTC. The encoded protein is CASSEGGTYSSYNEQFF.

The V gene is TRBV27, the J gene TRBJ2-7, with D hard to call. CDR1 is MNHEY and CDR2 is SMNVEV in the germline V gene (reference sequence). The V end was cut by 2 bases, the J end by 3 bases, with 8 bases between. The length of the CDR3 is 13 residues. The DNA for the CDR3 is TGTGCCAGCAGTTTAGGTCAGATCTACGAGCAGTACTTC. It specifies CASSLGQIYEQYF.

This chain uses TRBV27 with TRBJ2-4; TRBD2 matches at 8 bases. The CDR3 runs 17 residues. The V segment lost 2 bases and the J segment 7 bases; nucleotides outside the gene matches: 13. The germline gives CDR1 MNHEY, CDR2 SMNVEV (reference sequence). CDR3 nucleotides: TGTGCCAGCAGTTTAGCCTCGGCGGGGGGCGGGAGGAACATTCAGTACTTC. Translation gives CASSLASAGGGRNIQYF.